Presented here are 11 T cell receptor beta chains from one specimen sequenced in a study of tumor-infiltrating lymphocytes in primary liver carcinoma. The researchers produced TCR beta cDNA from 500 ng total RNA with a constant-region primer. ARM-PCR was slightly modified, and three nested multiplex PCR rounds with it gave rise to the TCR beta libraries. TRBV1-TRBV30 forward primers paired with a C-beta reverse primer were used in the first two PCR rounds, which ran roughly 10 cycles each. From the multiplex PCR reads, TCRdb called clonotypes with MiXCR, one entry per CDR3 protein. The sample holds about 350,000 distinct CDR3 sequences; about 65% are singletons and the top ten take 5% to 6.5%. Unsorted whole blood yielded the blood RNA, and germline DNA was also extracted. The sample comprised peripheral blood. The receptors here all came from a man in his forties or fifties with primary liver carcinoma and hepatitis B virus infection.

This clonotype was detected ten times or more. This sequence joins TRBV4-3 and TRBJ2-2; 7 nucleotides line up with TRBD1. The CDR3 sequence is 15 residues long. Germline V gene data show CDR1 as LGHNA and CDR2 as YSLEER. J gave up 2 bases and V 6 bases, and 6 bases lay outside the gene matches. The CDR3 region has the DNA TGCGCCAGCAGTCCCGGGACAGTCAACACCGGGGAGCTGTTTTTT. Amino acid sequence: CASSPGTVNTGELFF.

The chain recombines TRBV12-3 or TRBV12-4 with TRBJ2-7, with 11 bases fitting TRBD2. The CDR3 has 15 amino acids. V trimming: 4 bases; J trimming: 5 bases; junction bases outside the gene matches: 7. This CDR3 reads CASSSSGRPWDEQYF. CDR3 nucleotides: TGTGCCAGCAGTTCTAGCGGGAGGCCGTGGGACGAGCAGTACTTC.

This chain joins TRBV6-5 and TRBJ2-3; the D gene is possibly TRBD2 (5 bases). Per germline, CDR1 MNHEY and CDR2 SVGAGI. Trimming pared 7 bases from V and 5 bases from J, leaving 19 bases between. This CDR3 contains 15 residues. The CDR3 spells CASKLTRSVEDTQYF. In DNA form, the CDR3 reads TGTGCCAGCAAACTAACTAGGTCGGTAGAAGATACGCAGTATTTT.

This clonotype was counted ten times or more. This chain links TRBV6-5 with TRBJ2-1; D gene uncertain. V lost 2 bases to trimming and J lost 7 bases, with 12 bases between them. CDR3 length: 14 residues. CDR1 is MNHEY, CDR2 SVGAGI, per germline. The CDR3 loop is CASSYETGMNEQFF. DNA of the CDR3: TGTGCCAGCAGTTACGAAACGGGTATGAATGAGCAGTTCTTC.

On this clonotype: Since a much larger clone is just one base distant, this may be a read error. This chain links TRBV29-1 with TRBJ2-5, with D possibly being TRBD1 (6 bases). CDR1 and CDR2 from the germline V gene are SQVTM and ANQGSEA. The CDR3 covers 13 residues. The CDR3, as DNA: TGCGGCGTTGAAGGGACACCCAAAGAGACCCAGTACTTC. This encodes CGVEGTPKETQYF.

This clonotype came up many times. The gene calls are TRBV6-1 and TRBJ2-7, with D possibly TRBD1 on 6 matching bases. The CDR3 totals 14 residues. With 0 bases removed from V and 0 bases from J, the gap between germline ends came to 6 bases. Germline V lookup: CDR1 MNHNS, CDR2 SASEGT. The CDR3 DNA reads as TGTGCCAGCAGTGAAGCGGGACACTCCTACGAGCAGTACTTC. Translated, it gives CASSEAGHSYEQYF.

Of note for this clonotype: In this CDR3 the conserved last residue, phenylalanine or tryptophan, is missing, so a read error is likely. The chain joins TRBV6-2 or TRBV6-3 to TRBJ1-5; perhaps TRBD1 as D (5 bases). The CDR3 covers 15 residues. Germline V gene data show CDR1 as MNHEY and CDR2 as SVGEGT. Deletions cut 4 bases from V and 5 bases from J, with 15 bases between. CDR3 region: CASSSRVGVDQPQHL. DNA for the CDR3: TGTGCCAGCAGTTCCAGGGTAGGGGTCGATCAGCCCCAGCATCTT.

To note about this clonotype: A junction boundary mismatches the germline segment, possibly from a read error. The gene calls are TRBV11-2 and TRBJ2-2, with unresolved D. The germline CDR1 and CDR2 sequences are SGHAT and FQNNGV. The CDR3 contains 16 residues. The CDR3 is CAGSLVQEANTGELFF. CDR3 nucleotide sequence: TGTGCCGGCAGCTTAGTTCAAGAGGCGAACACCGGGGAGCTGTTTTTT.

Worth noting for this clonotype: An end of the junction does not agree with germline; a read error may underlie this. The chain combines TRBV11-2 with TRBJ1-2; no clear D. Germline assignment: CDR1 SGHAT and CDR2 FQNNGV. The CDR3 runs to 13 residues. DNA for the CDR3: TGTGCCAGCGGCTCCCGACAAGACTATGGATACACCTTC. The encoded protein is CASGSRQDYGYTF. Drawing the rest from reference TRBV11-2 and TRBJ1-2, the complete variable domain is EAGVAQSPRYKIIEKRQSVAFWCNPISGHATLYWYQQILGQGPKLLIQFQNNGVVDDSQLPKDRFSAERLKGVDSTLKIQPAKLEDSAVYLCASGSRQDYGYTFGSGTRLTVV.

Regarding this clonotype: The CDR3 ends on some other residue instead of the conserved phenylalanine or tryptophan, so this is likely a read error. The CDR3 sequence is CASSGGTSGSTDTQYL. The CDR3 nucleotides are TGTGCCAGCAGCGGGGGGACTAGCGGAAGCACAGATACGCAGTATCTT. V usage is TRBV5-4 and J usage is TRBJ2-3, with 11 bases that match TRBD2. J gave up 0 bases and V 4 bases, and 4 bases lay outside the gene matches. The CDR3 is made up of 16 amino acids. The germline V gene encodes CDR1 SGHNT and CDR2 YYREEE (reference sequence).

The sample holds many counts of this clonotype. The chain combines TRBV11-2 with TRBJ2-1; D is possibly TRBD2 (6 bases). Between the trimmed V and J ends, which lost 3 bases and 6 bases, there was a span of 9 bases. CDR3 length equals 13 residues. CDR1 and CDR2 (germline): SGHAT, FQNNGV. The CDR3 region has the DNA TGTGCCAGCAGCTTCCGACTAGTCAATGAGCAGTTCTTC. Protein sequence: CASSFRLVNEQFF.